These T cell receptor beta chains were read from a single sample in a study of blood T cell repertoires in COVID-19. The assay was immunoSEQ multiplex PCR, and TCRdb's table has in-frame clones only and misses some. Of tens of thousands of clones in the sample, about 88% are singletons; the top ten hold over 1%. The sequenced sample consisted of peripheral blood. These receptor sequences come from a man aged 60 to 75 with acute or convalescent COVID-19. Each CDR3 is given with its conserved first and last residue. D genes are given only for firm matches. Some rows have no size entry. The others give once, few or many, or a class for an expanded clone.

size	V	J	D	DNA	CDR3
-	TRBV7-9	TRBJ2-7	-	TGTGCCAGCAGCTTAGGGGGGGACTACGAGCAGTACTTC	CASSLGGDYEQYF
-	TRBV28	TRBJ2-2	TRBD2	TGTGCCAGCAGTTTAACGGGACTAGCGAACACCGGGGAGCTGTTTTTT	CASSLTGLANTGELFF
-	TRBV6-6	TRBJ1-5	TRBD1	TGTGCCAGCAGTTCCGACAGGGGCAATCAGCCCCAGCATTTT	CASSSDRGNQPQHF
-	TRBV7-9	TRBJ1-5	-	TGTGCCAGCAGCTCCGATGGGGGGCAGCCCCAGCATTTT	CASSSDGGQPQHF
few	TRBV9	TRBJ2-7	TRBD2	TGTGCCAGCAGCGTTGGACTAGCGGGATATTGGTCCTACGAGCAGTACTTC	CASSVGLAGYWSYEQYF
-	TRBV21-1	TRBJ2-3	-	TGTGCCAGCAGCAAAGAAGAGGGGACAAACACAGATACGCAGTATTTT	CASSKEEGTNTDTQYF
-	TRBV29-1	TRBJ2-7	-	TGCAGCGTTGGGAGGGACGAGCAGTACTTC	CSVGRDEQYF
-	TRBV2	TRBJ2-7	TRBD1	TGTGCCAGCAGTGAGCCGGGACAGGGGTGGGAGCAGTACTTC	CASSEPGQGWEQYF
-	TRBV18	TRBJ2-7	-	TGTGCCAGCTCACCAAGGAGTGGAGAGTACGAGCAGTACTTC	CASSPRSGEYEQYF
-	TRBV3-1/TRBV3-2	TRBJ2-4	TRBD2	TGTGCCAGCAGCCTATCAAGGACTAGCGGGAGTAGAGCCAAAAACATTCAGTACTTC	CASSLSRTSGSRAKNIQYF
-	TRBV7-9	TRBJ2-7	TRBD2	TGTGCCAGCAGCTTAGGAGCGGGAGTGTTGGAGCAGTACTTC	CASSLGAGVLEQYF
-	TRBV11-2	TRBJ2-4	-	TGTGCCAGCAGCTTAGATAGGGGAATACTAGCCAAAAACATTCAGTACTTC	CASSLDRGILAKNIQYF
-	TRBV6-5	TRBJ2-3	-	TGTGCCAGCCAAACTGGGGGCCTCACAGATACGCAGTATTTT	CASQTGGLTDTQYF
few	TRBV5-1	TRBJ1-1	TRBD1	TGCGCCAGCGGAGATACAGGGGGCAGCGCTGAAGCTTTCTTT	CASGDTGGSAEAFF
-	TRBV7-9	TRBJ1-1	-	TGTGCCAGCAGCTCCCCGGGGACTCCCAACACTGAAGCTTTCTTT	CASSSPGTPNTEAFF
-	TRBV5-4	TRBJ2-7	TRBD1	TGTGCCAGCAGCCGACGACAGGGGCTAACCTACGAGCAGTACTTC	CASSRRQGLTYEQYF
-	TRBV28	TRBJ2-1	-	TGTGCCAGCAGAGTAACTAGTTTGAATGAGCAGTTCTTC	CASRVTSLNEQFF
-	TRBV5-1	TRBJ1-1	-	TGCGCCACCGCGGTCGAGGGCACTGAAGCTTTCTTT	CATAVEGTEAFF
-	TRBV11-2	TRBJ2-1	-	TGTGCCAGCAGCCTGCTCCGAGGGAGGAGCCACAATGAGCAGTTCTTC	CASSLLRGRSHNEQFF
once	TRBV5-1	TRBJ2-7	TRBD2	TGCGCCAGCAGCGCCAACTTATTAGCGGGAGTGAGCTCCTACGAGCAGTACTTC	CASSANLLAGVSSYEQYF
-	TRBV7-3	TRBJ2-6	TRBD2	TGTGCCAGCAGCTTATCAGGGAGGGTGGCTGGGGCCAACGTCCTGACTTTC	CASSLSGRVAGANVLTF
-	TRBV5-1	TRBJ2-1	TRBD2	TGCGCCAGCAGCCCGCTAGCGGGAGTCGACAATGAGCAGTTCTTC	CASSPLAGVDNEQFF
few	TRBV19	TRBJ1-5	-	TGTGCCAGTATGGGGCAGGGCGGCGGCAATCAGCCCCAGCATTTT	CASMGQGGGNQPQHF
-	TRBV4-2	TRBJ2-2	TRBD2	TGTGCCAGCAGCCCCCGCGCGGGGGGTCCGAACACCGGGGAGCTGTTTTTT	CASSPRAGGPNTGELFF
-	TRBV27	TRBJ1-5	-	TGTGCCAGCAGTTTAAACAGAAATCAGCCCCAGCATTTT	CASSLNRNQPQHF
-	TRBV6-2/TRBV6-3	TRBJ2-7	TRBD1	TGTGCCAGCAGTTCCTCACCGGGACAGGGTGGTTACGAGCAGTACTTC	CASSSSPGQGGYEQYF
-	TRBV18	TRBJ2-7	TRBD1	TGTGCCAGCTCACCACCGATTTACCAGGGGGCAAACTACGAGCAGTACTTC	CASSPPIYQGANYEQYF
-	TRBV29-1	TRBJ2-5	TRBD2	TGCAGTCCGGTACTAGCGGGGCAAGAGACCCAGTACTTC	CSPVLAGQETQYF
-	TRBV24-1	TRBJ1-1	-	TGTGCCACCACCGATGTATACCCCCCGTTTTGTTGGTCGAGTACTGAAGCTTTCTTT	CATTDVYPPFCWSSTEAFF
few	TRBV10-1	TRBJ2-1	TRBD2	TGCGCCAGCCTACTTATAGCGGGGGGGCCAAATGAGCAGTTCTTC	CASLLIAGGPNEQFF
-	TRBV25-1	TRBJ1-3	-	TGTGCCAGCAGTGAAGGTGGCAGGGTGGGAAACACCATATATTTT	CASSEGGRVGNTIYF
few	TRBV27	TRBJ1-2	TRBD1	TGTGCCAGCAGTGCCTCCCACAGGGGGGGCTATGGCTACACCTTC	CASSASHRGGYGYTF
-	TRBV4-2	TRBJ2-4	-	TGTGCCAGCAGCCAAGAGTGGACAGGAGGGAACATTCAGTACTTC	CASSQEWTGGNIQYF
-	TRBV19	TRBJ1-2	TRBD1	TGTGCCAGCCGGGACAGGGGGCTCTCTAACTATGGCTACACCTTC	CASRDRGLSNYGYTF
-	TRBV19	TRBJ2-7	-	TGTGCCAGTAGTCCGGGTCGGGGACATTACTACGAGCAGTACTTC	CASSPGRGHYYEQYF
-	TRBV28	TRBJ2-3	TRBD2	TGTGCCAGCAGGGGTACGCGGGGCAGCGGGGGGCGCACAGATACGCAGTATTTT	CASRGTRGSGGRTDTQYF
few	TRBV25-1	TRBJ1-2	TRBD1	TGTGCCAGCGGACAGGGCTATGGCTACACCTTC	CASGQGYGYTF
medium-sized	TRBV2	TRBJ2-1	TRBD1	TGTGCCAGCAGTGATAGACAGGGTGAAACCTCTTCCCTCTACAATGAGCAGTTCTTC	CASSDRQGETSSLYNEQFF
-	TRBV6-1	TRBJ2-5	TRBD2	TGTGCCAGCAGTGAAACGGGAGTAGCGGGGTCTTACGATAAAGAGACCCAGTACTTC	CASSETGVAGSYDKETQYF
-	TRBV7-2	TRBJ1-5	-	TGTGCCAGCAGCTTATTTTCAGGGTCGCGACAGCCCCAGCATTTT	CASSLFSGSRQPQHF
-	TRBV11-3	TRBJ2-7	TRBD1	TGTGCCAGCAGCCCCAGGGTCGGACAGGGCTCCTACGAGCAGTACTTC	CASSPRVGQGSYEQYF
-	TRBV5-4	TRBJ2-3	-	TGTGCCAGCAGCTTGGATGGCCCAGATACGCAGTATTTT	CASSLDGPDTQYF
once	TRBV6-6	TRBJ1-2	-	TGTGCCAGCATGAAATCCGGGAGCTACACCTTC	CASMKSGSYTF
-	TRBV11-3	TRBJ1-2	TRBD1	TGTGCCAGCAGCACCGCGGACAGGGTAGAGGGCTACACCTTC	CASSTADRVEGYTF
-	TRBV4-3	TRBJ1-2	TRBD1	TGCGCCAGCAGCCAAATGACAGGGGGCGATGGCTACACCTTC	CASSQMTGGDGYTF
-	TRBV6-5	TRBJ2-7	TRBD1	TGTGCCAGCCGGACAGGGCGTAGGGAGCAGTACTTC	CASRTGRREQYF
-	TRBV19	TRBJ2-2	-	TGTGCCAGTAGTGTAAGGACTTCCGCGAACACCGGGGAGCTGTTTTTT	CASSVRTSANTGELFF
-	TRBV5-1	TRBJ1-5	TRBD1	TGCGCCAGCAGCGCGACAGGGTCTAGCAATCAGCCCCAGCATTTT	CASSATGSSNQPQHF
-	TRBV27	TRBJ2-7	TRBD2	TGTGCCAGCTCTGGTACTAGCGCCGAGCAGTACTTC	CASSGTSAEQYF